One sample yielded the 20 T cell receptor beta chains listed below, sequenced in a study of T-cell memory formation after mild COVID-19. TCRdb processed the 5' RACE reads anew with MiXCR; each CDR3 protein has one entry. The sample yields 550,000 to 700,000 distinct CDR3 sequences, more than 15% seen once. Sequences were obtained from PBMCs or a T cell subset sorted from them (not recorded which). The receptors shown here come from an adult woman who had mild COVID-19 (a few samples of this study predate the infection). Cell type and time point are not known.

The CDR3, as DNA: TGCAGTGCTAGAGGGGACAGGGTTATGGAGACCCAGTACTTC. Encoded protein: CSARGDRVMETQYF. This sequence joins TRBV20-1 and TRBJ2-5, with 9 bases aligning to TRBD1. V lost 1 base, J lost 5 bases, and 5 bases stayed unmatched. The germline V gene has CDR1 DFQATT and CDR2 SNEGSKA (reference sequence). This CDR3 contains 14 residues.

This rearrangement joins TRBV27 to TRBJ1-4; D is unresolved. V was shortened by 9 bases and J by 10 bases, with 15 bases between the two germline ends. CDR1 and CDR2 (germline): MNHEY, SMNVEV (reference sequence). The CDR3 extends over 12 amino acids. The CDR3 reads CASRREGGKLFF. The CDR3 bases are TGTGCCAGTCGCCGCGAGGGTGGAAAACTGTTTTTT.

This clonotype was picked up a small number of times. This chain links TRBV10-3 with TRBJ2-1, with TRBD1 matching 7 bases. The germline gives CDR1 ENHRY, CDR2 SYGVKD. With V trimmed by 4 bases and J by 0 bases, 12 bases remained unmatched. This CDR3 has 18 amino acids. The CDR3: CAISGGDRAQSSYNEQFF. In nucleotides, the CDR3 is TGTGCCATCAGTGGAGGAGACAGGGCCCAAAGCTCCTACAATGAGCAGTTCTTC.

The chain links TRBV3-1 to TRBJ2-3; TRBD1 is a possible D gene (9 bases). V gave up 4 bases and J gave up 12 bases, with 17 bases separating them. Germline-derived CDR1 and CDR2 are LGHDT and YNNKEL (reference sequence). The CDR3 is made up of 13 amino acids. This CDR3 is CASSLVAGQGQYF. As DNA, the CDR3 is TGTGCCAGCAGCCTTGTAGCGGGACAGGGACAGTATTTT.

CDR3 nucleotides: TGCAGTGCTGTACAGGGGAGCACGAACACTGAAGCTTTCTTT. It yields the protein CSAVQGSTNTEAFF. J is TRBJ1-1 and V is TRBV20-1, with 7 bases aligning to TRBD1. Germline V gene lookup returns CDR1 DFQATT and CDR2 SNEGSKA (reference sequence). V shed 5 bases and J 1 base; nucleotides not matched to a gene: 7. The CDR3 is 14 amino acids.

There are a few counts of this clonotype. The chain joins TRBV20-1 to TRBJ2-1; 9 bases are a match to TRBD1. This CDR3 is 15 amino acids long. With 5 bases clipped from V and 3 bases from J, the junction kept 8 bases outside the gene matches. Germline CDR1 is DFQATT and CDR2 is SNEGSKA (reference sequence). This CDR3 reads CSAFSGTGSYNEQFF. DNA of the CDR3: TGCAGTGCTTTCTCCGGGACAGGGAGCTACAATGAGCAGTTCTTC.

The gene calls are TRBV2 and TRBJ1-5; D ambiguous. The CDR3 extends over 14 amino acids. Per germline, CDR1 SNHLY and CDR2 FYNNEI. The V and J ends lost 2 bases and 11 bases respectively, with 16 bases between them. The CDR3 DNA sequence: TGTGCCAGCAGTGAAATTAACGGGGATAGGGCCCAGCATTTT. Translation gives CASSEINGDRAQHF.

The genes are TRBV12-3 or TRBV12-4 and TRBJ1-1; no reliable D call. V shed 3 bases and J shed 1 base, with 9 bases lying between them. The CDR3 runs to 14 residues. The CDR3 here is CASSFPGANTEAFF. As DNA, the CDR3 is TGTGCCAGCAGTTTCCCAGGAGCGAACACTGAAGCTTTCTTT.

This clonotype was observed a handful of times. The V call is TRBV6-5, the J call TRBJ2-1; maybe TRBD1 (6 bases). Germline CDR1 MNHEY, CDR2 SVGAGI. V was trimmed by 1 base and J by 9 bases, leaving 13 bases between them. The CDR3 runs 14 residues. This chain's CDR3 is CASSYLQGSGEQFF. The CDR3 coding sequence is TGTGCCAGCAGTTACTTACAGGGATCGGGTGAGCAGTTCTTC.

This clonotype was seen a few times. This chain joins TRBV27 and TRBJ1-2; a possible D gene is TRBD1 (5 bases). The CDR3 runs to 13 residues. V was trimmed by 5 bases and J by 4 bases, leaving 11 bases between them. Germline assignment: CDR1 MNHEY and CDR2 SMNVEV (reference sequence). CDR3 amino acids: CASSPMGVYGYTF. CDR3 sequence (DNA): TGTGCCAGCAGTCCGATGGGGGTCTATGGCTACACCTTC.

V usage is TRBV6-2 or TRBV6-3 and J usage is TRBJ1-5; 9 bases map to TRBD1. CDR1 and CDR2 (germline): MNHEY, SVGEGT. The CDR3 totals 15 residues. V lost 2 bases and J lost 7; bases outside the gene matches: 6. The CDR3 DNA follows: TGTGCCAGCAGTTACGGGACAGGGTTTTCCCAGCCCCAGCATTTT. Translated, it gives CASSYGTGFSQPQHF.

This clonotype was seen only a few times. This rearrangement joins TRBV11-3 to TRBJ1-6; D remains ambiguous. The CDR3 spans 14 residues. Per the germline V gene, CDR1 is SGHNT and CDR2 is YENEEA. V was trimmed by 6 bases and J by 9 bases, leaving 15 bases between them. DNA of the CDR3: TGTGCCAGCAGACTTGGGCGTCTCGGTTCACCCCTCCACTTT. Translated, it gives CASRLGRLGSPLHF.

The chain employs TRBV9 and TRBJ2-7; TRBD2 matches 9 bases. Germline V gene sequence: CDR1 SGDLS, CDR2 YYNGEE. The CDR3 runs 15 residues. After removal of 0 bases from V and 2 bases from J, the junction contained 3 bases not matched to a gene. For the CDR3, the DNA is TGTGCCAGCAGCGTAGAGGCTAGCGGGACCTACGAGCAGTACTTC. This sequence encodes CASSVEASGTYEQYF.

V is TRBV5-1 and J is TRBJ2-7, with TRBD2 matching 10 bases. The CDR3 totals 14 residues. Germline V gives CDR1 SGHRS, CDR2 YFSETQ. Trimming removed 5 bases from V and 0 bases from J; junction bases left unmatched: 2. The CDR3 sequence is CASRGLASSYEQYF. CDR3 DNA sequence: TGCGCCAGCAGGGGACTAGCGTCCTCCTACGAGCAGTACTTC.

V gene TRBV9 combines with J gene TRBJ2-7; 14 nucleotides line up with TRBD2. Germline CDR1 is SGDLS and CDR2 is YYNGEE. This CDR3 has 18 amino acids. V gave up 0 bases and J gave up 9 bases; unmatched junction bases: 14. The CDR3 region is CASSVGTPGLAGELVQYF. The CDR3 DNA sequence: TGTGCCAGCAGCGTAGGAACCCCGGGACTAGCGGGAGAGTTGGTGCAGTACTTC.

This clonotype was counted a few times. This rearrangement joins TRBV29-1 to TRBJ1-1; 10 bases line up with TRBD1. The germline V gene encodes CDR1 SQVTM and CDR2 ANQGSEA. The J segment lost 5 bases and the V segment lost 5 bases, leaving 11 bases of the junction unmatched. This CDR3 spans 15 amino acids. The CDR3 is CSVQRTGGIITEAFF. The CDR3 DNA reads TGCAGCGTTCAACGGACAGGGGGTATTATAACTGAAGCTTTCTTT.

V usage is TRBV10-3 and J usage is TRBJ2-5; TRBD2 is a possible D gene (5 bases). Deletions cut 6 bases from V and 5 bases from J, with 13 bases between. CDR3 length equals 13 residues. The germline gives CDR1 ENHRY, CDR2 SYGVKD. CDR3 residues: CAIRGSDLETQYF. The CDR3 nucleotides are TGTGCCATCAGGGGGAGCGATTTGGAGACCCAGTACTTC.

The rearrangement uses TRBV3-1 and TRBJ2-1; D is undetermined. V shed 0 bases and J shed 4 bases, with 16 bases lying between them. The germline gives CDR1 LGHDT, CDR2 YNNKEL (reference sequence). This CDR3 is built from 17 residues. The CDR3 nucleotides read TGTGCCAGCAGCCAAGATCCCCTGACCCCCAGGTACAATGAGCAGTTCTTC. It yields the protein CASSQDPLTPRYNEQFF.

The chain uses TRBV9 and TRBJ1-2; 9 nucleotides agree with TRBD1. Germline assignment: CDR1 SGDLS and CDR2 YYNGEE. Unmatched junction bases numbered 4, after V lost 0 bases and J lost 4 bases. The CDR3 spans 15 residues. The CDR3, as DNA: TGTGCCAGCAGCGTAGAAACAGGGGGCGGCTATGGCTACACCTTC. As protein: CASSVETGGGYGYTF.

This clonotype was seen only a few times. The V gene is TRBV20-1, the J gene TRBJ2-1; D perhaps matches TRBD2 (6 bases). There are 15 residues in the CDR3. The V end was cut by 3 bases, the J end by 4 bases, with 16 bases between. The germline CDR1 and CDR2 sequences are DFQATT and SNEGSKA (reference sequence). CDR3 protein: CSASGPGLLYNEQFF. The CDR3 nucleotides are TGCAGTGCTAGTGGTCCGGGACTGCTATACAATGAGCAGTTCTTC.